A single T cell receptor (beta chain) is shown here with its context. The data were produced by immunoSEQ multiplex PCR, yet TCRdb's version contains in-frame clones alone and is incomplete. Here the sample spans about 7,400 clones, 55% to 75% being singletons. Processed graft tissue released its intraepithelial and lamina propria lymphocytes. Germline lookup yields CDR1 MNHEY and CDR2 SVGAGI. This CDR3 has 14 amino acids. V gave up 6 bases and J gave up 1 base; unmatched junction bases: 4. This sample stems from a study of graft-versus-host responses after intestinal transplantation. The J gene is TRBJ2-5, the V gene TRBV6-5; 8 positions agree with TRBD1. Sequenced here: ileum tissue, sampled around 440 days after transplant. This TCR derives from a human patient who received an intestinal transplant, so some T cells may come from the graft donor. This chain's CDR3 is CASSRQGPQETQYF. CDR3 DNA: TGTGCCAGCAGCCGACAGGGGCCCCAAGAGACCCAGTACTTC.